This TCR beta chain was observed in a study of human T cells and chemical hapten exposure. The CDR3 contains 15 residues. Germline assignment: CDR1 SGHRS and CDR2 YFSETQ. Deletions cut 0 bases from V and 1 base from J, with 8 bases between. The library tagged individual cDNA molecules with unique molecular identifiers. TCRdb independently ran MiXCR on the RACE reads; one entry per CDR3 protein. This repertoire shows fewer than 85,000 distinct CDR3 sequences, over 7% found once; its top ten account for under 2%. This clonotype was found a few times. Antigen unknown. As for time point: healthy volunteer bleed at 6 weeks. It was unfractionated whole blood from which total RNA was extracted. Study-wide findings and caveats: DPC sensitization produced no change in TCRs with frequency above 1 in 1000.

Input material: whole blood. The V call is TRBV5-1, the J call TRBJ1-3; D may be TRBD1 (5 bases). The sequence was collected from a male donor in good health. Some clones in this sample may be carry-over from other donors' samples. CDR3 nucleotides: TGCGCCAGCAGCTTGGGGGGCGCGTCTGGAAACACCATATATTTT. It yields the protein CASSLGGASGNTIYF.